Each of the 12 T cell receptor beta chains below was sequenced from the same sample in a study of T cells in Graves' hyperthyroidism and ophthalmopathy. Amplification targeted TCR beta CDR3 regions from RNA transcripts. TCR CDR3 underwent first-round RT-PCR with the HTBI primer set. TCRdb processed the multiplex PCR reads anew with MiXCR; each CDR3 protein has one entry. Of about 400,000 distinct CDR3 sequences detected, over 12% appear once; the ten largest clones hold roughly 20%. The sequencing sample was made of blood. The receptor source for this set is an older woman with Graves' ophthalmopathy.

This clonotype was seen many times. The genes are TRBV20-1 and TRBJ2-5; 7 bases map to TRBD2. The V gene end was trimmed by 0 bases and the J gene end by 3 bases; junction bases not matched to a gene: 7. This CDR3 is 15 amino acids long. CDR1 DFQATT and CDR2 SNEGSKA come from the germline V gene (reference sequence). CDR3 coding DNA: TGCAGTGCTAGAGATGGGACTAAGCTCGAAGAGACCCAGTACTTC. Translation gives CSARDGTKLEETQYF.

This clonotype was counted at least ten times. The chain uses TRBV6-6 and TRBJ2-2, with D perhaps matching TRBD1 or TRBD2 (6 bases each). The V and J ends lost 2 bases and 5 bases respectively, with 15 bases between them. From germline, CDR1 is MNHNY and CDR2 SVGAGI (reference sequence). The CDR3 runs to 16 residues. The chain's CDR3 is CASSYRDGGRTGELFF. CDR3 sequence (DNA): TGTGCCAGCAGTTACAGGGACGGGGGCAGGACCGGGGAGCTGTTTTTT.

The gene calls are TRBV5-8 and TRBJ2-1; TRBD2 agrees at 10 bases. V trimming: 1 base; J trimming: 10 bases; junction bases outside the gene matches: 8. The CDR3 has 15 residues. CDR1 and CDR2 from the germline V gene are SGHTS and YDEGEE. In nucleotides, the CDR3 is TGTGCCAGCAGCTTGACTAGCGGGATTAGTGGGGAGCAGTTCTTC. The encoded protein is CASSLTSGISGEQFF.

This clonotype was counted at least ten times. This chain connects TRBV6-5 to TRBJ2-5, with a weak D call TRBD2 (5 bases). Germline CDR1 MNHEY, CDR2 SVGAGI. The V end was cut by 0 bases, the J end by 5 bases, with 7 bases between. The CDR3 sequence is 13 residues long. The CDR3 DNA reads TGTGCCAGCAGTTACTCGAGAGGGGAGACCCAGTACTTC. Its protein product is CASSYSRGETQYF.

This clonotype has only a few counts. The gene calls are TRBV5-6 and TRBJ2-1, with 9 bases fitting TRBD2. The germline V gene encodes CDR1 SGHDT and CDR2 YYEEEE. The CDR3 has 18 residues. V was clipped by 0 bases and J by 0 bases; unmatched bases: 7. The CDR3 is CASSLVLAGPNSYNEQFF. Here the CDR3 DNA reads TGTGCCAGCAGCTTGGTACTAGCGGGTCCCAACTCCTACAATGAGCAGTTCTTC.

The genes are TRBV27 and TRBJ2-1; D not resolved. Germline lookup yields CDR1 MNHEY and CDR2 SMNVEV (reference sequence). The V and J ends lost 6 bases and 9 bases respectively, with 9 bases between them. The CDR3 length is 11 residues. CDR3 amino acids: CASSRATEQFF. CDR3 nucleotides: TGTGCCAGCAGCCGGGCCACTGAGCAGTTCTTC.

This chain joins TRBV5-6 and TRBJ2-1, with 12 bases aligning to TRBD2. The ends lost 4 bases at V and 10 bases at J; junction bases unmatched: 9. Germline CDR1 reads SGHDT; CDR2 reads YYEEEE. The length of the CDR3 is 15 residues. The CDR3 sequence: CASSPSGRGPNEQFF. The CDR3 DNA sequence: TGTGCCAGCAGCCCTAGCGGGAGGGGCCCGAACGAGCAGTTCTTC.

This clonotype was observed many times. V usage is TRBV18 and J usage is TRBJ2-3; 9 nucleotides line up with TRBD1. The trim removed 0 bases at V and 3 bases at J, leaving 7 bases unmatched. This CDR3 is built from 17 residues. Germline V CDR1 and CDR2: KGHSH, LQKENI. CDR3 sequence reads: CASSPPQTTGGTDTQYF. In nucleotides, the CDR3 is TGTGCCAGCTCACCACCCCAAACGACAGGGGGAACAGATACGCAGTATTTT.

This clonotype came up many times. The V call is TRBV3-1, the J call TRBJ2-2; D unclear. V was cut by 8 bases and J by 1 base, with 5 bases left in between. The CDR3 extends over 12 amino acids. Per germline, CDR1 LGHDT and CDR2 YNNKEL (reference sequence). The CDR3 coding sequence is TGTGCCAGCGTAGGGAACACCGGGGAGCTGTTTTTT. Translated, it gives CASVGNTGELFF.

This clonotype occurred many times. The chain couples TRBV28 to TRBJ2-5; D ambiguous. The V gene's germline CDR1 is MDHEN and CDR2 SYDVKM. The CDR3 sequence is 14 residues long. Trimming stripped 6 bases from V and 1 base from J, with 12 bases between. The CDR3 sequence is CASSQNGPQETQYF. DNA for the CDR3: TGTGCCAGCAGCCAGAACGGGCCCCAAGAGACCCAGTACTTC.

V usage is TRBV7-3 and J usage is TRBJ2-3, with TRBD2 identical over 12 bases. This CDR3 has 18 amino acids. CDR1 is SGHTA and CDR2 is FQGTGA in the germline V gene. J was trimmed by 3 bases and V by 2 bases; bases with no gene match: 9. The CDR3 loop reads CASSLLHSSGGGTDTQYF. The CDR3 DNA follows: TGTGCCAGCAGCTTACTCCATTCTAGCGGGGGGGGTACAGATACGCAGTATTTT.

In its sample, this clonotype was seen many times. This chain joins TRBV5-6 and TRBJ2-5, with a weak D call TRBD2 (6 bases). The CDR3 has 15 amino acids. Germline V gives CDR1 SGHDT, CDR2 YYEEEE. The V gene lost 0 bases and the J gene lost 2 bases, with 11 bases spanning the gap. The CDR3 DNA reads as TGTGCCAGCAGCTTGGAACGGGACTTACAAGAGACCCAGTACTTC. This sequence encodes CASSLERDLQETQYF.